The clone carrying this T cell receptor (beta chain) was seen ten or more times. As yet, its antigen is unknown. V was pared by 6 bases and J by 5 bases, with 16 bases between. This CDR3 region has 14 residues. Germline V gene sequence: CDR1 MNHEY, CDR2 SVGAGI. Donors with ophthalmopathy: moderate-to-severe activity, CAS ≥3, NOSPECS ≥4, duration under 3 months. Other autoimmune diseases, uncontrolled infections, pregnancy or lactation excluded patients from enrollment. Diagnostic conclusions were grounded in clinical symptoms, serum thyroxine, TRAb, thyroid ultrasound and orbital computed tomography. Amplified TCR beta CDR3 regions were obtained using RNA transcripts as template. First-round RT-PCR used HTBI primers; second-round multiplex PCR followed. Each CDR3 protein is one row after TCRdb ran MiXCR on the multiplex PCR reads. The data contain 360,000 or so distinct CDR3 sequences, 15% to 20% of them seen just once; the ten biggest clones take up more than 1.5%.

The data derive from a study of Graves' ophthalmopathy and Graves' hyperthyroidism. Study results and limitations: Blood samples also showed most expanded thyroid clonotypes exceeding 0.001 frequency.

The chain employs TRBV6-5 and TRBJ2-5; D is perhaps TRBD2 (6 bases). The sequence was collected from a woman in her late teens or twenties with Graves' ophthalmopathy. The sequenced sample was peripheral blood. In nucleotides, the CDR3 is TGTGCCAGCAGCCTACAAGGAGGAGGGGAGACCCAGTACTTC. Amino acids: CASSLQGGGETQYF.